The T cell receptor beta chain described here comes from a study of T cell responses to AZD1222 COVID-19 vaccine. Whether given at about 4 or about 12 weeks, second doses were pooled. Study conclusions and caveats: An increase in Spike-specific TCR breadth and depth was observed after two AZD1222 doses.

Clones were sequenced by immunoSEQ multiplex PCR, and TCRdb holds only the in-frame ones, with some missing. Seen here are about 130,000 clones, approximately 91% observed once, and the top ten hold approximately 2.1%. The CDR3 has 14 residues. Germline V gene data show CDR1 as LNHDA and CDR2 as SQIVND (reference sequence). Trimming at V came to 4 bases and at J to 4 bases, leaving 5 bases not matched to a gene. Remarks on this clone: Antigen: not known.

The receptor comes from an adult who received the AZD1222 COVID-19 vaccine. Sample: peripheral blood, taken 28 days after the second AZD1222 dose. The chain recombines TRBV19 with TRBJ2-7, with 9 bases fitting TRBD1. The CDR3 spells CASSRDRDLYEQYF. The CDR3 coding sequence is TGTGCCAGTAGTAGGGACAGGGATCTGTACGAGCAGTACTTC.